This TCR beta chain derives from a study of technical replicates of blood from a handful of donors. This CDR3 is built from 15 residues. Germline assignment: CDR1 MNHEY and CDR2 SVGAGI. The J segment lost 7 bases and the V segment lost 0 bases, leaving 7 bases of the junction unmatched. The data were produced by immunoSEQ multiplex PCR, yet TCRdb's version contains in-frame clones alone and is incomplete. The sample contains more than 65,000 clones, roughly 95% of which appear only once. The chain links TRBV6-5 to TRBJ2-7, with TRBD2 identical over 9 bases. The TCR sequence derives from a human donor in good health. The sequenced sample was T cells isolated from PBMCs. This chain's CDR3 is CASSYSRRGGWEQYF. DNA for the CDR3: TGTGCCAGCAGTTACTCGAGGCGGGGGGGCTGGGAGCAGTACTTC.